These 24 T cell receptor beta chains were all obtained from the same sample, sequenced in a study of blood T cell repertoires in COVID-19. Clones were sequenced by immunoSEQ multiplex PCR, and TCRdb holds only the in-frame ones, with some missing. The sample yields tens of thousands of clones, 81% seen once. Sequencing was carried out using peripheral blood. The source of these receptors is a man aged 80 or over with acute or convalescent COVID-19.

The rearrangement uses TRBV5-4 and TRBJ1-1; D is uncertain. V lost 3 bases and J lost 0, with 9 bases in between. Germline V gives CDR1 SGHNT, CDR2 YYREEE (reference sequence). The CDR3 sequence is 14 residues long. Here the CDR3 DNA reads TGTGCCAGCAGCTCCAGGTTCCTGAACACTGAAGCTTTCTTT. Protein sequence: CASSSRFLNTEAFF.

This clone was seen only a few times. The CDR3: CASSADRVYGYTF. CDR3 DNA: TGCGCCAGCAGCGCAGACAGGGTCTATGGCTACACCTTC. This chain joins TRBV5-1 and TRBJ1-2; 7 bases match TRBD1. The CDR3 has 13 residues. CDR1 SGHRS and CDR2 YFSETQ come from the germline V gene. Trimming at V came to 4 bases and at J to 4 bases, leaving 4 bases not matched to a gene.

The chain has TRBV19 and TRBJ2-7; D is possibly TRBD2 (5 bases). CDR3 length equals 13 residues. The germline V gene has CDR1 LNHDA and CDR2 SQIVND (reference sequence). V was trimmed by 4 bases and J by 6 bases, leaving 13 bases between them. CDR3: CASSSRGEAEQYF. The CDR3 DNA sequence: TGTGCCAGTAGTAGCCGGGGTGAGGCCGAGCAGTACTTC.

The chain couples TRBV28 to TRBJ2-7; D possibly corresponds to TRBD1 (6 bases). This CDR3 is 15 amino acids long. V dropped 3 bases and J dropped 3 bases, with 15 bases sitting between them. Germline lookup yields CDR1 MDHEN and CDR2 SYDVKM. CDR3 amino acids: CASSFFRTAVYEQYF. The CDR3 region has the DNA TGTGCCAGCAGTTTTTTCAGGACAGCGGTCTACGAGCAGTACTTC.

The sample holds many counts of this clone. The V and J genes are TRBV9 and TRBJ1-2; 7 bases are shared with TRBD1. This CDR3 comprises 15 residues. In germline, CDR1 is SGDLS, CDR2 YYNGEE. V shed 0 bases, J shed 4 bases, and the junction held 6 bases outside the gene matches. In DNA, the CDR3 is TGTGCCAGCAGCGTAGTAGGGACAGCAACCTATGGCTACACCTTC. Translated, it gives CASSVVGTATYGYTF.

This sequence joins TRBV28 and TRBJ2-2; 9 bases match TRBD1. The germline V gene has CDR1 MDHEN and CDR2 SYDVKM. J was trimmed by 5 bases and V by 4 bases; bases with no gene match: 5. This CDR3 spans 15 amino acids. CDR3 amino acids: CASSSGQGRTGELFF. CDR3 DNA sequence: TGTGCCAGCAGTTCAGGACAGGGGCGAACCGGGGAGCTGTTTTTT.

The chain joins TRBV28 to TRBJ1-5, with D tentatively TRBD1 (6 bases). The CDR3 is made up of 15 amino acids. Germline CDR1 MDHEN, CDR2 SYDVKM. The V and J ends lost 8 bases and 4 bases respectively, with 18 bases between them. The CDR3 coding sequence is TGTGCCAGCGGATTTAGCGGGGGGCAAAATCAGCCCCAGCATTTT. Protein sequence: CASGFSGGQNQPQHF.

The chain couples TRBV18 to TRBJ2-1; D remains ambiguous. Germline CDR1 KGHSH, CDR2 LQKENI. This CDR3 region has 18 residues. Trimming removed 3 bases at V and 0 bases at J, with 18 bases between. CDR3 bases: TGTGCCAGCTCACCCATCTTGGTCGCCCCGAGCTCCTACAATGAGCAGTTCTTC. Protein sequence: CASSPILVAPSSYNEQFF.

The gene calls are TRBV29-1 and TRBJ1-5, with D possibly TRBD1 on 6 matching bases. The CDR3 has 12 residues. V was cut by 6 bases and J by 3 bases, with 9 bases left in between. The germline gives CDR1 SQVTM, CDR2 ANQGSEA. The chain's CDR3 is CSVGQNNQPQHF. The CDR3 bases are TGCAGCGTCGGACAGAACAATCAGCCCCAGCATTTT.

This CDR3 is CASSHRGLEETQYF. The DNA of the CDR3 is TGTGCCAGCAGCCACAGGGGACTAGAAGAGACCCAGTACTTC. The rearrangement links TRBV3-1 (or the pseudogene TRBV3-2) to TRBJ2-5; 8 bases are shared with TRBD2. The CDR3 has 14 amino acids. CDR1 and CDR2 from the germline V gene are LGHDT and YNNKEL (reference sequence). V was clipped by 3 bases and J by 3 bases; unmatched bases: 3.

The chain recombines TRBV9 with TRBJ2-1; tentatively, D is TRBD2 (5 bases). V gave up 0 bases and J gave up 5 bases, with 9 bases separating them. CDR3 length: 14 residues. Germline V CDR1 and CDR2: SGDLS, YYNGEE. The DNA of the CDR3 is TGTGCCAGCAGCGTAGTGAGCGGAAACAATGAGCAGTTCTTC. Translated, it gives CASSVVSGNNEQFF.

The CDR3 spells CASSTPIVRGAKNIQYF. The CDR3 DNA is TGTGCCAGCAGCACCCCGATTGTTCGGGGAGCCAAAAACATTCAGTACTTC. The chain combines TRBV21-1 with TRBJ2-4; the D call of TRBD2 is as the table states it, not checked on the DNA. TRBV21-1 is designated a pseudogene. The CDR3 covers 17 residues.

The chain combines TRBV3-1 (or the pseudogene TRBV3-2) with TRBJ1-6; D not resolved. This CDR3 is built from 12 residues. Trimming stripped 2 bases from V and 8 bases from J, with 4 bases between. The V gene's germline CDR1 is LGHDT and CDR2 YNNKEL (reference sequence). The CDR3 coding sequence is TGTGCCAGCAGCCAACCATATTCACCCCTCCACTTT. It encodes CASSQPYSPLHF.

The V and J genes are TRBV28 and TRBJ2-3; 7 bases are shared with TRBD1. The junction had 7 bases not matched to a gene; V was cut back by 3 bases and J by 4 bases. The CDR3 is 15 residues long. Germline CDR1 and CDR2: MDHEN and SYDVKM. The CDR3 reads CASSFGGTGADTQYF. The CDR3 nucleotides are TGTGCCAGCAGTTTTGGGGGAACAGGGGCAGATACGCAGTATTTT.

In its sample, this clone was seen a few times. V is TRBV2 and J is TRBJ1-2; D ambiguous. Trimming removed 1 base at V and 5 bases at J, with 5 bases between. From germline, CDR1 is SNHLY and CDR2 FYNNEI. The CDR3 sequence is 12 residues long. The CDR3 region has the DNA TGTGCCAGCAGTGAAGACGGGTATGGCTACACCTTC. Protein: CASSEDGYGYTF.

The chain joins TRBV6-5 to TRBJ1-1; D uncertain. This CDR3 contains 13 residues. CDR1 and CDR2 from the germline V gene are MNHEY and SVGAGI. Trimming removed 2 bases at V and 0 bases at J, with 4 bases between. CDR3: CASSYSMNTEAFF. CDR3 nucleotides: TGTGCCAGCAGTTACAGCATGAACACTGAAGCTTTCTTT.

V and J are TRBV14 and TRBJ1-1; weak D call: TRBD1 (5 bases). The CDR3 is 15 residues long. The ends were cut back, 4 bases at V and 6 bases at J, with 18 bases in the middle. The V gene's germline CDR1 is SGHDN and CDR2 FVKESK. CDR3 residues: CASSRGRLTISEAFF. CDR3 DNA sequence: TGTGCCAGCAGCCGGGGCCGGCTAACAATATCTGAAGCTTTCTTT.

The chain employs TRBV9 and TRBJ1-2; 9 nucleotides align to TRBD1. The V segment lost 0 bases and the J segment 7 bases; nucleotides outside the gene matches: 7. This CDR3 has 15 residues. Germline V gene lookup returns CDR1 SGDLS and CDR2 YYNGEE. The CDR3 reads CASSVAWDRASGYTF. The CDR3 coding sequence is TGTGCCAGCAGCGTAGCCTGGGACAGGGCTAGTGGCTACACCTTC.

CDR3 sequence (DNA): TGTGCCAGCAGTTTACTTGCAGCGCGGGGCTACACCTTC. Translation: CASSLLAARGYTF. V is TRBV28 and J is TRBJ1-2; D call uncertain. Trimming removed 2 bases at V and 8 bases at J, with 12 bases between. This CDR3 has 13 residues. The germline CDR1 and CDR2 sequences are MDHEN and SYDVKM.

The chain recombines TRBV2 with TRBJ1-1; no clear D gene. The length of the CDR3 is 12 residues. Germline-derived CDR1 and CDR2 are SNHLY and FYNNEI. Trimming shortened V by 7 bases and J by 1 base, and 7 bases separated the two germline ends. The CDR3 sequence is CASKSANTEAFF. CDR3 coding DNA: TGTGCCAGCAAGAGTGCGAACACTGAAGCTTTCTTT.

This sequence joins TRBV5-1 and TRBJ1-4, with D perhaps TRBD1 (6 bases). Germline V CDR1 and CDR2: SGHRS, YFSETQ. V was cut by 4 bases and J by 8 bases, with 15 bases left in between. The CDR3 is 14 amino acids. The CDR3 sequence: CASSELRGKEKLFF. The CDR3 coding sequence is TGCGCCAGCAGCGAATTGAGGGGGAAGGAAAAACTGTTTTTT. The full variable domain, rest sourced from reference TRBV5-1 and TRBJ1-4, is KAGVTQTPRYLIKTRGQQVTLSCSPISGHRSVSWYQQTPGQGLQFLFEYFSETQRNKGNFPGRFSGRQFSNSRSEMNVSTLELGDSALYLCASSELRGKEKLFFGSGTQLSVL.

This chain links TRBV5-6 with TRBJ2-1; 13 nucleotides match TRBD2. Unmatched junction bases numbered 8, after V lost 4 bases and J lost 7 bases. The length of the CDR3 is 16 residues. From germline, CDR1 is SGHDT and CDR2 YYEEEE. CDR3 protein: CASSRGLAGVSNEQFF. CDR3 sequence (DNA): TGTGCCAGCAGCCGTGGACTAGCGGGAGTCTCGAATGAGCAGTTCTTC.

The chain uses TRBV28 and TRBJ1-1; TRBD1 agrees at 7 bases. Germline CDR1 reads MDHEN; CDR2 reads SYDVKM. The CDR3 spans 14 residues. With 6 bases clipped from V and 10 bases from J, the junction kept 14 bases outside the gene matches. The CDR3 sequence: CASSAGQETKGAFF. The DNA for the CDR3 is TGTGCCAGCAGCGCCGGACAGGAAACCAAGGGAGCTTTCTTT.

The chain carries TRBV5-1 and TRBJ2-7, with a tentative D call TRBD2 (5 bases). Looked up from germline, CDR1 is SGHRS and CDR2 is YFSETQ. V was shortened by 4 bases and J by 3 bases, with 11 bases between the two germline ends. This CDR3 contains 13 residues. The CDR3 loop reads CASSALRDYEQYF. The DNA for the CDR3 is TGCGCCAGCAGCGCCCTCCGGGACTACGAGCAGTACTTC.